This record looks at one TCR beta chain sequence and its context. Antigen: not known. The data stem from a study of T cells in localized non-small cell lung cancer. Study-wide results and caveats: Density of T cells in blood, when higher, went with longer overall survival. Tumor trailed uninvolved adjacent lung in T cell clonality, which peaked there. Appearances in adjacent lung were noted for a median approximately 52 of the top 100 tumor clones.

The method was immunoSEQ multiplex PCR; TCRdb's version includes in-frame clones alone and lacks a portion of them. Of 1,000 or so clones listed, 15% to 20% are singletons. V shed 8 bases and J 3 bases; nucleotides not matched to a gene: 11. The CDR3 is 15 amino acids. Germline V gene sequence: CDR1 LNHDA, CDR2 SQIVND (reference sequence). The receptor's source is a male donor older than 55 with stage II squamous cell lung carcinoma. The sequencing used normal lung tissue next to the tumor, collected before any cancer treatment. The chain couples TRBV19 to TRBJ2-7; TRBD1 matches at 9 bases. CDR3 coding DNA: TGTGCCAGTCGACAGGGGGACAGGGACTTCTACGAGCAGTACTTC. Encoded protein: CASRQGDRDFYEQYF.